The T cell receptor beta chain under discussion was sequenced for a study of T cell responses to AZD1222 COVID-19 vaccine. TCRdb's table, derived via immunoSEQ multiplex PCR, lists solely in-frame clones and lacks some. The sample consists of approximately 150,000 clones, about 89% of them appearing once. V shed 4 bases, J shed 8 bases, and the junction held 8 bases outside the gene matches. This CDR3 region has 15 residues. CDR1 is SGHAT and CDR2 is FQDESV in the germline V gene (reference sequence). The gene calls are TRBV11-1 and TRBJ1-6; 7 bases match TRBD1. The receptor comes from an adult who received the MenACWY meningococcal vaccine as a control. The input for sequencing was peripheral blood, taken 28 days after the second dose of the MenACWY control vaccine. The CDR3 DNA follows: TGTGCCAGCAGCTCCCGCCAGGGGGTTGATTCACCCCTCCACTTT. Its translation: CASSSRQGVDSPLHF.